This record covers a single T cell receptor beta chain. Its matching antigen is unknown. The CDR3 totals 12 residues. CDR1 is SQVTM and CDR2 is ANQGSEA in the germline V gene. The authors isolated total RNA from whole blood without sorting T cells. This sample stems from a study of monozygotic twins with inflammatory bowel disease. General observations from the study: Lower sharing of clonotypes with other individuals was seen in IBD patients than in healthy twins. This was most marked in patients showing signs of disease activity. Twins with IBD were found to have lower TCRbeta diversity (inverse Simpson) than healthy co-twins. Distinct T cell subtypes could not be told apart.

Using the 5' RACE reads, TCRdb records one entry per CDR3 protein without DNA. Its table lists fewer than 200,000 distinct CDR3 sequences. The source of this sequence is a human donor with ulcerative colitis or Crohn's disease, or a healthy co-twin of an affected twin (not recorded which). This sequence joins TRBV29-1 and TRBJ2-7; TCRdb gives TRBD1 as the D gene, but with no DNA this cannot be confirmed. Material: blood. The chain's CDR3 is CSVTGASYEQYF.